This is a list of T cell receptor beta chains from one sample in a study of spatial heterogeneity in lung cancer. TCRdb analysed the 5' RACE reads with MiXCR anew, one entry per CDR3 protein. The table has more than 2,500 distinct CDR3 sequences, approximately 15% seen once; the top ten hold about 81%. The sequences come from PBMCs, collected at surgery. These receptors originate from a female donor with early-stage non-small cell lung cancer. CDR3s include the opening cysteine and the closing phenylalanine or tryptophan.

v_call cdr3_aa
TRBV24-1 CATSHFDQPQHF
TRBV10-3 CAISADRDTQYF
TRBV20-1 CSAGKLYNEQFF
TRBV21-1 CASSKKGLAGGPGVYEQYF
TRBV19 CASSLHDGGSSEEQYF
TRBV2 CASSEGLAGADTQYF
TRBV2 CASSEGPTGELFF
TRBV29-1 CSVGAGFNEQYF
TRBV27 CASSLGQGAMNTEAFF
TRBV5-1 CASSLTGSRDTQYF
TRBV7-2 CASSLILAGGDTQYF
TRBV27 CASSQLQGEQFF
TRBV28 CASSRTSAFTYEQYF
TRBV7-6 CASSLVGTVGNEQFF
TRBV7-9 CASSFGSEKAFF
TRBV7-9 CAYHFGDEKLFF
TRBV6-5 CASTPLAGVGEQYF
TRBV9 CASSAGGQDYEQYF
TRBV19 CASQAGTGGAKTEAFF
TRBV6-1 CASTRGLSSYEQYF
TRBV5-1 CASSLYPGTGELFF
TRBV6-5 CASSYGGHEQFF
TRBV6-5 CASSYQQGGEQYF
TRBV3-1 CASSQGTSDYYEQYF
TRBV5-4 CASSPDTVNTEAFF
TRBV2 CASSDSRAPGELFF
TRBV3-1 CASSQRHSSYNEQFF
TRBV5-5 CASSLYWANPEAFF
TRBV24-1 CATSDSWTSGGPNQQFF
TRBV5-8 CASTLYSEQYF
TRBV7-8 CASRVGEAQETQYF
TRBV27 CASSLTSGSTNEQFF
TRBV5-1 CASSSEARGRPEAFF
TRBV9 CASSVAISGGSEETQYF
TRBV7-6 CASSLNDLEQYF
TRBV3-1 CASSQAGQGTADTQYF
TRBV6-2/TRBV6-3 CASSAPQGLNTEAFF
TRBV5-1 CASSAGTRDTQYF
TRBV19 CATRLAGGLWEQFF
TRBV20-1 CSAGGGQAHSYEQYF